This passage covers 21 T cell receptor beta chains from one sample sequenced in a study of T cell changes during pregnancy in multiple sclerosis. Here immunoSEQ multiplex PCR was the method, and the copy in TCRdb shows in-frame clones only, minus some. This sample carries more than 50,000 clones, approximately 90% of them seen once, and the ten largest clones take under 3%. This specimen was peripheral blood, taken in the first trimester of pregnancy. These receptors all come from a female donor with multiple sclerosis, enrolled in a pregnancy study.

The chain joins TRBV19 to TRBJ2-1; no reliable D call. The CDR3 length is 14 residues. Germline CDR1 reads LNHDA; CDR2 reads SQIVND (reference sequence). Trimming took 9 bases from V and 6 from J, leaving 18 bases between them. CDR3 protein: CASRDLVGFNEQFF. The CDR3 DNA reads TGTGCCAGCAGAGACTTAGTCGGGTTCAATGAGCAGTTCTTC.

DNA for the CDR3: TGTGCCAGCAGGCCGTGGGGCAGGGGAAACACTGAAGCTTTCTTT. It specifies CASRPWGRGNTEAFF. The genes are TRBV5-4 and TRBJ1-1, with D possibly matching TRBD1 (6 bases). V was trimmed by 5 bases and J by 2 bases, leaving 16 bases between them. The CDR3 extends over 15 amino acids. Germline CDR1 and CDR2: SGHNT and YYREEE (reference sequence).

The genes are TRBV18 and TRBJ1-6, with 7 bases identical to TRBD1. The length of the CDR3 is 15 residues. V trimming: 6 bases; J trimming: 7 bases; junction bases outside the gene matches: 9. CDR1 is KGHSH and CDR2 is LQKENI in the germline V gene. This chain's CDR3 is CASSQATGTNSPLHF. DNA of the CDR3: TGTGCCAGCTCGCAGGCGACAGGGACCAATTCACCCCTCCACTTT.

CDR3 sequence: CASSVASGEFETQYF. The DNA for the CDR3 is TGTGCCAGCAGCGTCGCTAGCGGGGAATTTGAGACCCAGTACTTC. J is TRBJ2-5 and V is TRBV9; TRBD2 matches at 9 bases. V lost 2 bases to trimming and J lost 5 bases; unmatched junction nucleotides: 7. Looked up from germline, CDR1 is SGDLS and CDR2 is YYNGEE. The CDR3 has 15 residues.

CDR3 protein: CASSPRTSGYEQYF. The CDR3 DNA reads as TGTGCCAGCTCACCGCGGACTAGCGGGTACGAGCAGTACTTC. The chain has TRBV18 and TRBJ2-7; 11 bases are a match to TRBD2. J gave up 4 bases and V 3 bases, and 2 bases lay outside the gene matches. Germline V gives CDR1 KGHSH, CDR2 LQKENI. The CDR3 loop spans 14 amino acids.

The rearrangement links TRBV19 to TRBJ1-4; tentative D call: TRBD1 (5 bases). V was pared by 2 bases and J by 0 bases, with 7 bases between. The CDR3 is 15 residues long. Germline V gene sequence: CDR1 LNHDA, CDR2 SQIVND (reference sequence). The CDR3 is CASSIRGSTNEKLFF. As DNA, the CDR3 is TGTGCCAGTAGTATAAGGGGATCAACTAATGAAAAACTGTTTTTT.

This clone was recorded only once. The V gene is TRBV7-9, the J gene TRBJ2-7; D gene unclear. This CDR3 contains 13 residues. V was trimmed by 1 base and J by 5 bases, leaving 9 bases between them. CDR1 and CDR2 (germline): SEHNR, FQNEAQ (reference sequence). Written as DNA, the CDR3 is TGTGCCAGCAGCTTAGAGCCACCACACGAGCAGTACTTC. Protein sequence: CASSLEPPHEQYF.

The CDR3 loop reads CASRFFLLGHLSNTEAFF. The CDR3 DNA reads as TGTGCCAGCAGATTCTTCCTCTTGGGACACCTCTCGAACACTGAAGCTTTCTTT. The chain combines TRBV5-8 with TRBJ1-1; D is perhaps TRBD1 (6 bases). CDR1 is SGHTS and CDR2 is YDEGEE in the germline V gene. This CDR3 spans 18 amino acids. V lost 5 bases to trimming and J lost 1 base, with 24 bases between them.

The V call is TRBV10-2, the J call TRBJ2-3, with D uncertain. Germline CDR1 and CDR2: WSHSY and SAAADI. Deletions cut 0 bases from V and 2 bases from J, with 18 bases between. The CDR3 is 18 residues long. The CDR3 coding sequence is TGCGCCAGCAGTGAGTCGACTCGTAGTCTTGGAATCACAGATACGCAGTATTTT. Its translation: CASSESTRSLGITDTQYF.

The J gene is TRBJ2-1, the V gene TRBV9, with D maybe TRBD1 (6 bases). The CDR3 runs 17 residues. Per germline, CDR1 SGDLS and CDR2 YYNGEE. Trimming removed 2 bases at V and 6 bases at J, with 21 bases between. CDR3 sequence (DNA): TGTGCCAGCAGCGTGAGTACAGGGAGAACCCGAACCAATGAGCAGTTCTTC. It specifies CASSVSTGRTRTNEQFF.

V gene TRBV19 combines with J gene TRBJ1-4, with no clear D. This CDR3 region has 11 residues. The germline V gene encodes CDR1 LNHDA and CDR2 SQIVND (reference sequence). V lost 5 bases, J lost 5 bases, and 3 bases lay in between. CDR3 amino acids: CASSLNEKLFF. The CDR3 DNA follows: TGTGCCAGTAGTCTGAATGAAAAACTGTTTTTT.

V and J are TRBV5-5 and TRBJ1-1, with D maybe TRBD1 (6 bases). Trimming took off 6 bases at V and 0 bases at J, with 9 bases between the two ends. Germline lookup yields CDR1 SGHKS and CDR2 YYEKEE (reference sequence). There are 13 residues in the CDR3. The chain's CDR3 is CASMGAVNTEAFF. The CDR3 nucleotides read TGTGCCAGCATGGGGGCGGTGAACACTGAAGCTTTCTTT. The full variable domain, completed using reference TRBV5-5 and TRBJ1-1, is DAGVTQSPTHLIKTRGQQVTLRCSPISGHKSVSWYQQVLGQGPQFIFQYYEKEERGRGNFPDRFSARQFPNYSSELNVNALLLGDSALYLCASMGAVNTEAFFGQGTRLTVV.

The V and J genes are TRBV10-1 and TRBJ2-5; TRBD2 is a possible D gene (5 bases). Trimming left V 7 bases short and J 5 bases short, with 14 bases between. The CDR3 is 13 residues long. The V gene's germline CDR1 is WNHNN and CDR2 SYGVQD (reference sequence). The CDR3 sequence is CASIQWGAETQYF. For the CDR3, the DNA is TGCGCCAGCATCCAATGGGGAGCGGAGACCCAGTACTTC.

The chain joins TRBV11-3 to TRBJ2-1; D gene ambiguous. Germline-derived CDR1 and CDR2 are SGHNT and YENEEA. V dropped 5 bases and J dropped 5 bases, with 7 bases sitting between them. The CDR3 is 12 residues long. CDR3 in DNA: TGTGCCAGCAGCGCGAGTAACAATGAGCAGTTCTTC. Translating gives CASSASNNEQFF.

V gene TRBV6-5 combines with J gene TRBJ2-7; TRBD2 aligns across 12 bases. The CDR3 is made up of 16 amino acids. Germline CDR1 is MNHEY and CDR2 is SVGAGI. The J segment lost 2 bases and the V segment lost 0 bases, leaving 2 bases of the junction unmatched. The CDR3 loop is CASSYSLAGGAYEQYF. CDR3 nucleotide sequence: TGTGCCAGCAGTTACTCCCTAGCGGGAGGGGCCTACGAGCAGTACTTC.

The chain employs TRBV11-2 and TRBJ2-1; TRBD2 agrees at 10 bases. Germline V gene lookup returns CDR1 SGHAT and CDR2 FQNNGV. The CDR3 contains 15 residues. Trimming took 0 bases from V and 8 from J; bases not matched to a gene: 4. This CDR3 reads CASSLDLAGVDEQFF. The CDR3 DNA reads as TGTGCCAGCAGCTTAGATCTAGCGGGGGTGGATGAGCAGTTCTTC.

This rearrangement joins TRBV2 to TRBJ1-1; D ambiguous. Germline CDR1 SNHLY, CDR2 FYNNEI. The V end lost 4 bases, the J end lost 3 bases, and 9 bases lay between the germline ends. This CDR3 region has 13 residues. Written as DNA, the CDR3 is TGTGCCAGCAGTGGTAGGAGAGACACTGAAGCTTTCTTT. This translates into CASSGRRDTEAFF.

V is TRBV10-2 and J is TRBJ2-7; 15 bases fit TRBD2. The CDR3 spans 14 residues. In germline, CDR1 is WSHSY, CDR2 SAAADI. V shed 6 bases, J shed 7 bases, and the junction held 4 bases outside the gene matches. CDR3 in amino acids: CASSPGLAGGEQYF. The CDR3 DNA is TGCGCCAGCAGCCCGGGACTAGCGGGAGGAGAGCAGTACTTC.

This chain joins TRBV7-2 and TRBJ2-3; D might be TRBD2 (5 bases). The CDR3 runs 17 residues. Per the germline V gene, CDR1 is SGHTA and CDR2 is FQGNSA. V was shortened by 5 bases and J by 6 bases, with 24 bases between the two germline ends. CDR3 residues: CASSRHPPGWVSDTQYF. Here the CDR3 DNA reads TGTGCCAGCAGCCGACATCCCCCGGGGTGGGTTTCCGATACGCAGTATTTT.

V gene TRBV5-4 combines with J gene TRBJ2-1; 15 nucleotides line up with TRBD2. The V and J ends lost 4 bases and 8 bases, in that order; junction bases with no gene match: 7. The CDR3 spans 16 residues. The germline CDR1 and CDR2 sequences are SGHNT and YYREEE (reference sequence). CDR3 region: CASSARTSGGADEQFF. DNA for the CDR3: TGTGCCAGCAGCGCCCGGACTAGCGGGGGGGCCGATGAGCAGTTCTTC.

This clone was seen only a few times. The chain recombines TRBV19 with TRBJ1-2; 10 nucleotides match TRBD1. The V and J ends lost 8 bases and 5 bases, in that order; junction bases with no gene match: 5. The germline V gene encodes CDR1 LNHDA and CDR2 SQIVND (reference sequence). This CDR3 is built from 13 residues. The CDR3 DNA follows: TGTGCCAGTGCCGGGACAGGGGTGTATGGCTACACCTTC. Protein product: CASAGTGVYGYTF.